This T cell receptor (beta chain) was found in a study of blood T cell repertoires in COVID-19. Assay used: immunoSEQ multiplex PCR; TCRdb lists only in-frame clones, some missing. The data hold around 30,000 clones, with approximately 88% observed a single time. This CDR3 has 14 amino acids. Germline V gives CDR1 MGHRA, CDR2 YSYEKL. V was shortened by 3 bases and J by 5 bases, with 13 bases between the two germline ends. The receptor was derived from a middle-aged woman with active or convalescent COVID-19. The sequencing input was peripheral blood. The chain combines TRBV4-1 with TRBJ2-5; D is uncertain. The CDR3 spells CASSQFSPRETQYF. The CDR3, as DNA: TGCGCCAGCAGCCAGTTTTCTCCGCGGGAGACCCAGTACTTC.